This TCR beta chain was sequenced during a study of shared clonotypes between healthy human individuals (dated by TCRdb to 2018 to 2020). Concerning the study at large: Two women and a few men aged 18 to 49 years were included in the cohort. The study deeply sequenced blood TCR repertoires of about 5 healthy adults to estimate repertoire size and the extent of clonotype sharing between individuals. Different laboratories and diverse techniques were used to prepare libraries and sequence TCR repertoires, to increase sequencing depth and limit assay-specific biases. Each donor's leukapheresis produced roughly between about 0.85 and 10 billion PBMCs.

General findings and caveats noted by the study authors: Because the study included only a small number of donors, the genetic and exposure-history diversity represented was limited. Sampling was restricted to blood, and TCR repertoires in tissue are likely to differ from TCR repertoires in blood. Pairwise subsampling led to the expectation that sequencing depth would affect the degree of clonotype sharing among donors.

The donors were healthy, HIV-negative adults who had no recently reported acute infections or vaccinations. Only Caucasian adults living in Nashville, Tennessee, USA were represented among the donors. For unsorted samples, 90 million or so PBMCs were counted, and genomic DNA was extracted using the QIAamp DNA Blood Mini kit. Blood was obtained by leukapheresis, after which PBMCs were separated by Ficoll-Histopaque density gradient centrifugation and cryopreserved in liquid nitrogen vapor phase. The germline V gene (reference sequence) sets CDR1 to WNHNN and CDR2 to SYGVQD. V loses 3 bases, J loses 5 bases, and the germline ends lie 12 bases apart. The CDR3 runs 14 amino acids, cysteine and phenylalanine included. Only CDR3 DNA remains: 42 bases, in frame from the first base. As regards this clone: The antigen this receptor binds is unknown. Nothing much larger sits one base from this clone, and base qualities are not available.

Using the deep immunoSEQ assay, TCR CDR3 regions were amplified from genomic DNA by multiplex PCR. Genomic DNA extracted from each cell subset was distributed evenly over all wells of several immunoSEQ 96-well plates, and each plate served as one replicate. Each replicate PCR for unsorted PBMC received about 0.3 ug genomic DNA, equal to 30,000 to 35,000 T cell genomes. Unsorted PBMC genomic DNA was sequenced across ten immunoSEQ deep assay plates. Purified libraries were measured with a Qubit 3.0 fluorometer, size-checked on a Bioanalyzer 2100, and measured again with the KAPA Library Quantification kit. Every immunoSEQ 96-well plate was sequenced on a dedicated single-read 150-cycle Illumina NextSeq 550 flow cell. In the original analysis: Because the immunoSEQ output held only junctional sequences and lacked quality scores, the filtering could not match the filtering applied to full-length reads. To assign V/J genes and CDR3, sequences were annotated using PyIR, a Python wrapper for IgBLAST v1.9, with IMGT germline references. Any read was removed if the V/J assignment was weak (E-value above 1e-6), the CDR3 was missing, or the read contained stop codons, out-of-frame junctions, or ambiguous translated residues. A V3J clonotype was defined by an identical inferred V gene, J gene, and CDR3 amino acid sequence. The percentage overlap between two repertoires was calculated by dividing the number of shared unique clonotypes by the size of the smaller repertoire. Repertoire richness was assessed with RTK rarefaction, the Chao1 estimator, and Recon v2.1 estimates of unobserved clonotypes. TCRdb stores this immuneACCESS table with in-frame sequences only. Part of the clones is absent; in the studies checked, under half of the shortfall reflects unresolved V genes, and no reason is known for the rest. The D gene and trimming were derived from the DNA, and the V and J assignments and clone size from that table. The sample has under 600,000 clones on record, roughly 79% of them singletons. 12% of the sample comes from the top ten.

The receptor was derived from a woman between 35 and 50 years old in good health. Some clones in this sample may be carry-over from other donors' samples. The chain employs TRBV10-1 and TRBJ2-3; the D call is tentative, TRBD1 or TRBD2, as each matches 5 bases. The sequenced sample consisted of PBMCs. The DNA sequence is TGCGCCAGCAGTGACAGGGACGGCCGAGATACGCAGTATTTT. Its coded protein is CASSDRDGRDTQYF.